What follows are 8 T cell receptor beta chains derived from one specimen sequenced in a study of shared clonotypes between healthy human individuals. The assay was immunoSEQ multiplex PCR, and TCRdb's table has in-frame clones only and misses some. The sample has roughly 770,000 clones, about 96% seen once. Naive CD8 cells lacked CD45RO, underwent positive selection for CCR7 and left out terminally differentiated effector memory CD45RA+ cells. The sample consisted of naive CD8+ T cells sorted from blood. These receptors came from a man aged 25 to 45 in good health.

This clone was recorded only once. J is TRBJ2-7 and V is TRBV23-1; possibly TRBD1 for D (5 bases). TRBV23-1 is annotated as an ORF whose role is uncertain. The CDR3 is 15 amino acids. V was shortened by 0 bases and J by 5 bases, with 14 bases between the two germline ends. The CDR3 reads CASSQSFLQGDEQYF. The DNA of the CDR3 is TGCGCCAGCAGTCAATCCTTTTTGCAGGGTGACGAGCAGTACTTC.

This chain uses TRBV7-9 with TRBJ1-2, with D uncertain. The CDR3 extends over 15 amino acids. CDR1 is SEHNR and CDR2 is FQNEAQ in the germline V gene (reference sequence). V was shortened by 6 bases and J by 5 bases, with 19 bases between the two germline ends. The CDR3 region has the DNA TGTGCCAGCAGTGGGGAACACATAACCACTTATGGCTACACCTTC. Protein product: CASSGEHITTYGYTF.

Written as DNA, the CDR3 is TGTGCCCTACTCGGGCAGGGCTACGAGCAGTACTTC. This encodes CALLGQGYEQYF. The chain links TRBV6-1 to TRBJ2-7, with D possibly TRBD1 on 5 matching bases. The germline gives CDR1 MNHNS, CDR2 SASEGT. The CDR3 contains 12 residues. With 11 bases removed from V and 3 bases from J, the gap between germline ends came to 14 bases.

V gene TRBV7-8 combines with J gene TRBJ2-6, with a weak D call TRBD1 (7 bases). V lost 1 base, J lost 2 bases, and 12 bases lay in between. The CDR3 is made up of 17 amino acids. CDR1 is SGHVS, CDR2 FQNEAQ, per germline. The CDR3 spells CASSLVRRGPGANVLTF. As DNA, the CDR3 is TGTGCCAGCAGCTTAGTCAGGAGGGGGCCTGGGGCCAACGTCCTGACTTTC.

This chain's CDR3 is CASSPGLAGAIYEQYF. The CDR3 coding sequence is TGTGCCAGCAGCCCCGGACTAGCGGGAGCAATCTACGAGCAGTACTTC. The chain joins TRBV11-2 to TRBJ2-7; 13 nucleotides line up with TRBD2. Germline V gene lookup returns CDR1 SGHAT and CDR2 FQNNGV. The CDR3 sequence is 16 residues long. The junction had 7 bases not matched to a gene; V was cut back by 5 bases and J by 3 bases. Full variable domain (missing parts from reference TRBV11-2 and TRBJ2-7): EAGVAQSPRYKIIEKRQSVAFWCNPISGHATLYWYQQILGQGPKLLIQFQNNGVVDDSQLPKDRFSAERLKGVDSTLKIQPAKLEDSAVYLCASSPGLAGAIYEQYFGPGTRLTVT.

This clone is a singleton in its sample. The chain carries TRBV6-1 and TRBJ2-1, with 9 nucleotides matching TRBD2. The CDR3 spans 16 residues. V lost 4 bases and J lost 6; bases outside the gene matches: 10. CDR1 and CDR2 from the germline V gene are MNHNS and SASEGT. CDR3 DNA: TGTGCCAGCAGTGCCAAAAGGGGCGGGAGGGCCAATGAGCAGTTCTTC. Its protein product is CASSAKRGGRANEQFF.

This clone was observed a single time. The same CDR3 is also encoded by other DNA sequences in this sample. The V gene is TRBV7-9, the J gene TRBJ2-7; D not resolved. The V gene lost 1 base and the J gene lost 1 base, with 11 bases spanning the gap. The CDR3 is 15 amino acids. Germline CDR1 and CDR2: SEHNR and FQNEAQ (reference sequence). The CDR3 here is CASSLGGLLSYEQYF. In nucleotides, the CDR3 is TGTGCCAGCAGCTTAGGAGGTCTGCTGTCCTACGAGCAGTACTTC.

This clone was counted a single time. The chain joins TRBV29-1 to TRBJ2-5; tentatively, D is TRBD2 (6 bases). Germline-derived CDR1 and CDR2 are SQVTM and ANQGSEA. With 7 bases removed from V and 4 bases from J, the gap between germline ends came to 10 bases. This CDR3 region has 11 residues. The CDR3 DNA sequence: TGCAGCGCCTGGGACTTAGAGACCCAGTACTTC. This gives the protein CSAWDLETQYF.